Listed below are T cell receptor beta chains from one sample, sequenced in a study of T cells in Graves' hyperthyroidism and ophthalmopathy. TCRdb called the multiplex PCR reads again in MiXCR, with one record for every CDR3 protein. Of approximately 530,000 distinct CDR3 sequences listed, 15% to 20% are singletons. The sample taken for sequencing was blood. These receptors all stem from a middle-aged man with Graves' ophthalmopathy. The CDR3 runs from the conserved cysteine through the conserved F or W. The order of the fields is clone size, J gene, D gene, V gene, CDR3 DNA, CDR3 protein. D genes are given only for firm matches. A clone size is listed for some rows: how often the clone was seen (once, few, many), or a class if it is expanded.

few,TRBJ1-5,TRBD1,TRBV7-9,TGTGCCAGCAGCTTGGACAGGGTGGGCCAGCCCCAGCATTTT,CASSLDRVGQPQHF
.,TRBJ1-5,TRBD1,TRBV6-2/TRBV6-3,TGTGCCAGCAGTTACGGGACAGGGGTGAGTCAGCCCCAGCATTTT,CASSYGTGVSQPQHF
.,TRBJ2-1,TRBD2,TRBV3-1,TGTGCCAGCAGCCAAAGCAGCGGGGCGAGCTCCTACAATGAGCAGTTCTTC,CASSQSSGASSYNEQFF
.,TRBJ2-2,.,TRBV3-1,TGTGCCAGCAGCCAAGACCCGTTCACGAACACCGGGGAGCTGTTTTTT,CASSQDPFTNTGELFF
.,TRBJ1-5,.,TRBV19,TGTGCCAGTAGTATTAGCGGGGGGCGATATCAGCCCCAGCATTTT,CASSISGGRYQPQHF
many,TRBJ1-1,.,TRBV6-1,TGTGCCAGCAGTGAAGAGTGGGCTGAAGCTTTCTTT,CASSEEWAEAFF
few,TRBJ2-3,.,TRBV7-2,TGTGCCAGCAGCCGGGAGTGGCATTATACGCAGTATTTT,CASSREWHYTQYF
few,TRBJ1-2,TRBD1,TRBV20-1,TGCAGTGCTGAACGAGACAGGGTCTATGGCTACACCTTC,CSAERDRVYGYTF
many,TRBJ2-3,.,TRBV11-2,TGTGCCAGCAGCTTAGGAGTGAGAGGGATAACAGATACGCAGTATTTT,CASSLGVRGITDTQYF
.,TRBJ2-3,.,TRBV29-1,TGCAGCGTTAGACAGGTCGCAGATACGCAGTATTTT,CSVRQVADTQYF
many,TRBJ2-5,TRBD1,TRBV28,TGTGCCAGCGGGACAGGGGGCGGTATCGAGACCCAGTACTTC,CASGTGGGIETQYF
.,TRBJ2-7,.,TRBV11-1,TGTGCCAGCAGCCGTAATCAGGGGCTCTACGAGCAGTACTTC,CASSRNQGLYEQYF
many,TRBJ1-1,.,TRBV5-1,TGTGCCAGCAGTTACCGGCCTAACACTGAAGCTTTCTTT,CASSYRPNTEAFF
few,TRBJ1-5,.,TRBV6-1,TGTGCCAGCAGGGAGGCCTGGTCTTCTCAGCCCCAGCATTTT,CASREAWSSQPQHF
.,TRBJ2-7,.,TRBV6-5,TGTGCCAGCAGTTACATTCCGGGGAACGGGGAGCAGTACTTC,CASSYIPGNGEQYF
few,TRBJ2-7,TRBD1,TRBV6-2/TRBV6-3,TGTGCCAGCATGCGCCGGGACAGGGGTTTGCAGTACTTC,CASMRRDRGLQYF
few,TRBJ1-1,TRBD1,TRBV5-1,TGCGCCAGCAGCTCACAGGGGGCGCAGACTGAAGCTTTCTTT,CASSSQGAQTEAFF
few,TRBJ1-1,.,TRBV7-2,TGTGCCAGCAGCTATAGGGGGGGGGGCACTGAAGCTTTCTTT,CASSYRGGGTEAFF
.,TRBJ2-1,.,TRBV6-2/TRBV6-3,TGTGCCAGCAGTGACAAAGACGGAGCGGGCCCTAAAGGGGGTGAGCAGTTCTTC,CASSDKDGAGPKGGEQFF
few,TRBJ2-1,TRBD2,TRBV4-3,TGCGCCAGCAGCCAGGCCGGGACTAGCGGGAGTAATGAGCAGTTCTTC,CASSQAGTSGSNEQFF
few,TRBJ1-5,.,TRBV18,TGTGCCAGCTCCCGCAGCGTCGGACTTTATAGCAATCAGCCCCAGCATTTT,CASSRSVGLYSNQPQHF
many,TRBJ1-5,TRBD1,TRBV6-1,TGTGCCAGCAGTTTGACAGGGGCCAGCAATCAGCCCCAGCATTTT,CASSLTGASNQPQHF
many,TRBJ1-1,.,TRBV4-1,TGCGCCAGCAGCTATAAGGGAGGGACTGAAGCTTTCTTT,CASSYKGGTEAFF
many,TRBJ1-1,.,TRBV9,TGTGCCAGCAGCCTCCGGGGCGGTGAAGCTTTCTTT,CASSLRGGEAFF
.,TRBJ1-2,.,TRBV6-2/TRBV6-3,TGTGCCAGCAGTTCACAAGCAGGGGACGTTATAGGCTACACCTTC,CASSSQAGDVIGYTF
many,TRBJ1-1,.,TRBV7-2,TGTGCCAGCAGCTTAGTCAGTTACTTTGAAGCTTTCTTT,CASSLVSYFEAFF
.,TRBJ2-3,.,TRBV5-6,TGTGCCAGCAGCTGGGTGGGAAGAGACACAGATACGCAGTATTTT,CASSWVGRDTDTQYF
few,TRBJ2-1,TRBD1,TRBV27,TGTGCCAGCAGTCTGGACAGGGGAGAAGACAATGAGCAGTTCTTC,CASSLDRGEDNEQFF
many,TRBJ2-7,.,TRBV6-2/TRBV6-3,TGTGCCAGCAGTTGGGGAGGAGCTCACCCGTACGAGCAGTACTTC,CASSWGGAHPYEQYF
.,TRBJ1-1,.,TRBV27,TGTGCCAGCAGTCCCAACAGGGATAACACTGAAGCTTTCTTT,CASSPNRDNTEAFF
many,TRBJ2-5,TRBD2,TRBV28,TGTGCCAGCAGTGTCGGACTAGCGGGAGCGGAGACCCAGTACTTC,CASSVGLAGAETQYF
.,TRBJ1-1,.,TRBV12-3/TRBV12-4,TGTGCCAGCAGTCCGGACATTTCCATCGGTCTTATTGAAGCTTTCTTT,CASSPDISIGLIEAFF
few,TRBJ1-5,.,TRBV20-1,TGCAGTGCTGTCAGGGGAGATCAGCCCCAGCATTTT,CSAVRGDQPQHF
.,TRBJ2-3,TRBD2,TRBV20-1,TGCAGTGCTCGACTAGCGGGGCGGGAAGATACGCAGTATTTT,CSARLAGREDTQYF
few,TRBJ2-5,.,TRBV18,TGTGCCAGCTCCCAACTTCAGCACGGGAGCGAGACCCAGTACTTC,CASSQLQHGSETQYF
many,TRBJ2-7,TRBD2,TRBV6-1,TGTGCCAGCAGCACCGGGGGGGCCCCAACCTACGAGCAGTACTTC,CASSTGGAPTYEQYF
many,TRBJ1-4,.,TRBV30,TGTGCCTGGAGTCCAAGGGACATACGTGAAAAACTGTTTTTT,CAWSPRDIREKLFF
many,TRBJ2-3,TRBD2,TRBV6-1,TGTGCCAGCAGTGAAGGCGGACTAGCGGGAGTAGATACGCAGTATTTT,CASSEGGLAGVDTQYF
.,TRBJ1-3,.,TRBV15,TGTGCCACCAGCAGAGATCGGAGCTCTGGAAACACCATATATTTT,CATSRDRSSGNTIYF
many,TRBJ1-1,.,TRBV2,TGTGCCAGCAGTGAAGAGGGTCGATTCCAGGGCACTGAAGCTTTCTTT,CASSEEGRFQGTEAFF
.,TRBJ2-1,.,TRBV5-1,TGCGCCACCCAGGCGGGCCCCAGGAATGAGCAGTTCTTC,CATQAGPRNEQFF
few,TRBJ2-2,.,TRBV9,TGTGCCAGCAGTGCCTTCGAGGATAGGGCCGGGGAGCTGTTTTTT,CASSAFEDRAGELFF
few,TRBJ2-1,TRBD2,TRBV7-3,TGTGCCAGCAGCTACGGACTAGCGGGAGGTGACGAGCAGTTCTTC,CASSYGLAGGDEQFF
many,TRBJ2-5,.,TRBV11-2,TGTGCCAGCAGCTCATCGAGACAGGGACTGGAGACCCAGTACTTC,CASSSSRQGLETQYF
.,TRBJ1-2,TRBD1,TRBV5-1,TGCGCCAGCAGCTTACAGGGGGAGGTTGGCTACACCTTC,CASSLQGEVGYTF
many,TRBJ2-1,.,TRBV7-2,TGTGCCAGCAGCTTAGCGCGGGATAGCCCACAGTTCTTC,CASSLARDSPQFF
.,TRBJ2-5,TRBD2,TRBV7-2,TGTGCCAGCAGCTTAGCGCCTGGGCTAGCGGGAGCGGCGCTGGAGACCCAGTACTTC,CASSLAPGLAGAALETQYF
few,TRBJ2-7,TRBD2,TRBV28,TGTGCCAGCAGGCTAGCGGGAGGGAACGAGCAGTACTTC,CASRLAGGNEQYF
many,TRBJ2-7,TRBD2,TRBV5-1,TGCGCCAGCAGCTTGGAGCGGGAGGAGGGTTACGAGCAGTACTTC,CASSLEREEGYEQYF
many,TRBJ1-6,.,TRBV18,TGTGCCAGCTCACCCACAGATAATTCACCCCTCCACTTT,CASSPTDNSPLHF
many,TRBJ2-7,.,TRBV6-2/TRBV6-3,TGTGCCAGCAGTCAACCCTACGAGCAGTACTTC,CASSQPYEQYF
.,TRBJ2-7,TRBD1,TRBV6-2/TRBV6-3,TGTGCCAGCAGTTTGATTTCCAGGGGGCTCGACGAGCAGTACTTC,CASSLISRGLDEQYF
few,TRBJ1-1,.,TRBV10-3,TGTGCCATCAGTGAGAGCGAGACATTCATCTTCGGGAACACTGAAGCTTTCTTT,CAISESETFIFGNTEAFF
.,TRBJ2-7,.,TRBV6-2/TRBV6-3,TGTGCCAGCAACCCACACCGGGACGGATCCTACGAGCAGTACTTC,CASNPHRDGSYEQYF
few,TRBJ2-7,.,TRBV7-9,TGTGCCAGCAGCCGCTGGGAGGGGGCCGGGGAGCAGTACTTC,CASSRWEGAGEQYF
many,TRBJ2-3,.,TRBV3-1,TGTGCCAGCAGCCAAGACCGATGGGGAACAGATACGCAGTATTTT,CASSQDRWGTDTQYF
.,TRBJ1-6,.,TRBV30,TGTGCCTGGAGTGTAGGCTGGGGGAATGATGTTTCACCCCTCCACTTT,CAWSVGWGNDVSPLHF
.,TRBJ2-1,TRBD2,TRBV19,TGTGCCAGTAGTAGCGAGACAACTAGCGGGGGAACCGTGGTCTTGTTCTTC,CASSSETTSGGTVVLFF
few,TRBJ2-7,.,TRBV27,TGTGCCAGCAGTTTCACCTTGACGGAGGAGCAGTACTTC,CASSFTLTEEQYF